Presented here are 27 T cell receptor beta chains from one specimen sequenced in a study of CD8 T cells in ankylosing spondylitis. TCRdb re-derived calls from the 5' RACE reads in MiXCR, one entry per CDR3 protein. The table lists 200,000 or so distinct CDR3 sequences, approximately 12% of them singletons. Sequencing input: blood, either unsorted or a sorted T cell fraction (not recorded which). The origin of the receptors is a female donor with ankylosing spondylitis or in good health (not recorded which).

The chain combines TRBV27 with TRBJ1-4; TRBD1 matches 8 bases. The CDR3 contains 17 residues. The V gene's germline CDR1 is MNHEY and CDR2 SMNVEV (reference sequence). V gave up 6 bases and J gave up 0 bases; unmatched junction bases: 9. CDR3: CASRPDRVFATNEKLFF. CDR3 DNA: TGTGCCAGCAGGCCGGACAGGGTTTTCGCAACTAATGAAAAACTGTTTTTT.

This clonotype showed up just a few times. The J gene is TRBJ1-1, the V gene TRBV19; no reliable D call. Trimming stripped 2 bases from V and 6 bases from J, with 10 bases between. The length of the CDR3 is 13 residues. Germline CDR1 LNHDA, CDR2 SQIVND (reference sequence). The CDR3 here is CASSISLVAEAFF. DNA of the CDR3: TGTGCCAGTAGTATAAGTTTGGTCGCTGAAGCTTTCTTT.

This clonotype was seen a handful of times. The V and J genes are TRBV9 and TRBJ2-5; D perhaps matches TRBD2 (5 bases). CDR3 length: 13 amino acids. The germline gives CDR1 SGDLS, CDR2 YYNGEE. The V end lost 0 bases, the J end lost 3 bases, and 6 bases lay between the germline ends. The CDR3 spells CASSVDGKETQYF. CDR3 bases: TGTGCCAGCAGCGTAGACGGGAAAGAGACCCAGTACTTC.

This clonotype occurred a few times. The J gene is TRBJ2-7, the V gene TRBV4-1; TRBD2 matches 7 bases. The germline V gene encodes CDR1 MGHRA and CDR2 YSYEKL. The CDR3 sequence is 14 residues long. Trimming at V came to 3 bases and at J to 6 bases, leaving 8 bases not matched to a gene. Here the CDR3 DNA reads TGCGCCAGCAGCCAGCCTAGGGAGGGTACCGAGCAGTACTTC. Translated, it gives CASSQPREGTEQYF.

With regard to this clonotype: This may be a read error: a much more frequent sequence differs by one nucleotide. The chain employs TRBV12-3 or TRBV12-4 and TRBJ2-1; D is uncertain. This CDR3 region has 12 residues. The V end was cut by 8 bases, the J end by 8 bases, with 13 bases between. The CDR3: CASPLSLHEQFF. The DNA of the CDR3 is TGTGCCAGCCCCCTCAGTCTCCATGAGCAGTTCTTC.

In this sample, this clonotype turned up many times. The V call is TRBV13, the J call TRBJ1-1; D ambiguous. Per the germline V gene, CDR1 is PRHDT and CDR2 is FYEKMQ (reference sequence). CDR3 length: 14 residues. V lost 1 base, J lost 0 bases, and 6 bases lay in between. CDR3 DNA: TGTGCCAGCAGCTTAGAGAGAATGAACACTGAAGCTTTCTTT. The encoded protein is CASSLERMNTEAFF.

With regard to this clonotype: This may come from a read error, since a much larger clone is one base off. The chain is built from TRBV7-2 and TRBJ2-1; no clear D gene. V was clipped by 2 bases and J by 1 base, with 12 bases between them. CDR1 SGHTA and CDR2 FQGNSA come from the germline V gene. CDR3 length equals 16 residues. CDR3 loop: CASSLCGGRSYNEQFF. The DNA of the CDR3 is TGTGCCAGCAGCTTATGCGGCGGAAGGTCCTACAATGAGCAGTTCTTC.

There are many counts of this clonotype. The chain links TRBV7-8 to TRBJ1-1; D ambiguous. CDR1 and CDR2 (germline): SGHVS, FQNEAQ. This CDR3 comprises 13 residues. The V gene lost 3 bases and the J gene lost 1 base, with 6 bases spanning the gap. CDR3 loop: CASSFTTNTEAFF. Written as DNA, the CDR3 is TGTGCCAGCAGCTTTACTACGAACACTGAAGCTTTCTTT.

This clonotype was detected many times. CDR3 DNA sequence: TGCAGTGCTAGAGCGGGGGCCGTCGAGAATGAGCAGTTCTTC. It is translated as CSARAGAVENEQFF. This chain uses TRBV20-1 with TRBJ2-1; TRBD1 or TRBD2 may be the D gene (6 bases each). V shed 1 base and J shed 7 bases, with 14 bases lying between them. Germline CDR1 reads DFQATT; CDR2 reads SNEGSKA (reference sequence). This CDR3 has 14 residues.

Concerning this clonotype: This could be a read error, since a much larger clone is one nucleotide away. This chain uses TRBV4-1 with TRBJ2-1; 9 nucleotides match TRBD2. Germline CDR1 reads MGHRA; CDR2 reads YSYEKL. The CDR3 loop spans 14 amino acids. Trimming cost V 4 bases and J 9 bases; bases outside gene matches: 7. The CDR3 DNA reads TGCGCCAGCAGCCCGGCTAGCGGGGACATTGAGCAGTTCTTC. Amino acids: CASSPASGDIEQFF.

In its sample, this clonotype was seen many times. The J gene is TRBJ2-4, the V gene TRBV7-6, with D maybe TRBD1 (7 bases). The germline gives CDR1 SGHVS, CDR2 FNYEAQ. V dropped 2 bases and J dropped 6 bases, with 11 bases sitting between them. The CDR3 is 14 residues long. The CDR3 bases are TGTGCCAGCAGCTTAATTCAGGGGGGAAACATTCAGTACTTC. It codes for CASSLIQGGNIQYF.

This clonotype was counted ten times or more. The V call is TRBV4-3, the J call TRBJ2-2; tentatively, D is TRBD2 (5 bases). The CDR3 has 15 residues. V lost 4 bases to trimming and J lost 2 bases, with 11 bases between them. The germline V gene encodes CDR1 LGHNA and CDR2 YSLEER. DNA for the CDR3: TGCGCCAGCAGCCGAGGGTGGGTCAACACCGGGGAGCTGTTTTTT. It is translated as CASSRGWVNTGELFF.

This clonotype came up many times. The CDR3 DNA reads as TGTGCCAGCAGCCCCTTAGTGGATACGCAGTATTTT. It codes for CASSPLVDTQYF. This rearrangement joins TRBV7-2 to TRBJ2-3; D call uncertain. CDR1 is SGHTA, CDR2 FQGNSA, per germline. The CDR3 has 12 residues. V lost 5 bases to trimming and J lost 6 bases, with 9 bases between them.

This clonotype was recorded at least ten times. CDR3 DNA sequence: TGTGCCAGCAGTGCGACTAGCAGACCCTACGAGCAGTACTTC. This sequence encodes CASSATSRPYEQYF. The V gene is TRBV6-1, the J gene TRBJ2-7, with 7 bases that match TRBD2. Per germline, CDR1 MNHNS and CDR2 SASEGT. There are 14 residues in the CDR3. V was clipped by 4 bases and J by 2 bases; unmatched bases: 5.

V is TRBV5-1 and J is TRBJ2-7; 8 nucleotides line up with TRBD2. Germline V gene sequence: CDR1 SGHRS, CDR2 YFSETQ. V lost 0 bases to trimming and J lost 6 bases; unmatched junction nucleotides: 5. The CDR3 consists of 14 residues. This CDR3 reads CASSLGTSRGEQYF. As DNA, the CDR3 is TGCGCCAGCAGCTTGGGGACTAGCCGTGGCGAGCAGTACTTC.

This clonotype was counted between two and nine times. The J gene is TRBJ2-6, the V gene TRBV6-1; no clear D gene. Trimming removed 8 bases at V and 4 bases at J, with 12 bases between. The germline CDR1 and CDR2 sequences are MNHNS and SASEGT. The CDR3 runs to 14 residues. CDR3 sequence reads: CASAVGSGANVLTF. CDR3 in DNA: TGTGCCAGCGCAGTGGGTTCAGGGGCCAACGTCCTGACTTTC.

This clonotype was detected a few times. The V call is TRBV25-1, the J call TRBJ2-1; TRBD2 matches at 7 bases. Germline CDR1 and CDR2: MGHDK and SYGVNS. After removal of 3 bases from V and 13 bases from J, the junction contained 3 bases not matched to a gene. This CDR3 spans 11 amino acids. CDR3 in amino acids: CASSEGGSQFF. The CDR3 nucleotides are TGTGCCAGCAGTGAGGGCGGGAGCCAGTTCTTC.

This clonotype was seen at least ten times. The J gene is TRBJ2-7, the V gene TRBV7-2; D remains ambiguous. V was cut by 6 bases and J by 2 bases, with 8 bases left in between. CDR1 SGHTA and CDR2 FQGNSA come from the germline V gene. There are 12 residues in the CDR3. The CDR3 reads CASSSTTYEQYF. In DNA, the CDR3 is TGTGCCAGCAGTTCGACAACCTACGAGCAGTACTTC.

The chain links TRBV5-5 to TRBJ2-3; D gene ambiguous. V lost 3 bases and J lost 6, with 8 bases in between. The CDR3 is made up of 12 amino acids. Germline V CDR1 and CDR2: SGHKS, YYEKEE (reference sequence). Written as DNA, the CDR3 is TGTGCCAGCAGCTCCTTAATGGATACGCAGTATTTT. It yields the protein CASSSLMDTQYF.

In its sample, this clonotype was seen many times. This chain links TRBV7-9 with TRBJ2-5; 8 nucleotides match TRBD1. The CDR3 is 17 amino acids. The junction had 16 bases not matched to a gene; V was cut back by 5 bases and J by 5 bases. The germline gives CDR1 SEHNR, CDR2 FQNEAQ (reference sequence). The CDR3 sequence is CASSASYGQGEKETQYF. CDR3 bases: TGTGCCAGCAGCGCATCCTACGGACAGGGCGAAAAGGAGACCCAGTACTTC. The whole variable domain, filled in from reference TRBV7-9 and TRBJ2-5, reads DTGVSQNPRHKITKRGQNVTFRCDPISEHNRLYWYRQTLGQGPEFLTYFQNEAQLEKSRLLSDRFSAERPKGSFSTLEIQRTEQGDSAMYLCASSASYGQGEKETQYFGPGTRLLVL.

This clonotype appeared many times. The CDR3 DNA sequence: TGTGCCATTACCTACAGGGCTATGAACACTGAAGCTTTCTTT. It yields the protein CAITYRAMNTEAFF. The J gene is TRBJ1-1, the V gene TRBV12-3 or TRBV12-4; a weak D match, TRBD1 (6 bases). This CDR3 spans 14 amino acids. V was shortened by 10 bases and J by 0 bases, with 15 bases between the two germline ends.

This clonotype came up a few times. The chain has TRBV18 and TRBJ2-1; 12 bases fit TRBD2. The CDR3 contains 18 residues. CDR1 and CDR2 from the germline V gene are KGHSH and LQKENI. V was pared by 3 bases and J by 0 bases, with 6 bases of the junction left unmatched. CDR3: CASSPLGLAGPSYNEQFF. The CDR3 DNA sequence: TGTGCCAGCTCACCCCTTGGACTAGCGGGACCCTCCTACAATGAGCAGTTCTTC.

This clonotype was recorded many times. The chain links TRBV3-1 to TRBJ2-1; 7 positions match TRBD1. Per the germline V gene, CDR1 is LGHDT and CDR2 is YNNKEL (reference sequence). V lost 1 base and J lost 3; bases outside the gene matches: 6. The CDR3 has 16 amino acids. CDR3 DNA sequence: TGTGCCAGCAGCCAAGCAACAGGGGAAAGCTACAATGAGCAGTTCTTC. As protein: CASSQATGESYNEQFF.

This clonotype was detected many times. The CDR3 nucleotides are TGTGCCAGCAGTTCTTGGACTAGCCGGAACTACAATGAGCAGTTCTTC. Protein sequence: CASSSWTSRNYNEQFF. The rearrangement links TRBV28 to TRBJ2-1; TRBD2 matches 8 bases. The CDR3 is 16 residues long. V shed 4 bases and J 3 bases; nucleotides not matched to a gene: 8. CDR1 and CDR2 (germline): MDHEN, SYDVKM.

This clonotype has only a few counts. V is TRBV7-2 and J is TRBJ2-1; no clear D gene. This CDR3 spans 17 amino acids. Germline loops: CDR1 SGHTA, CDR2 FQGNSA. Trimming cost V 2 bases and J 7 bases, with 21 bases left between them. The CDR3 loop reads CASSLFGPATIGNEQFF. CDR3 DNA sequence: TGTGCCAGCAGCTTATTCGGACCCGCGACAATCGGGAATGAGCAGTTCTTC. Using reference TRBV7-2 and TRBJ2-1 for the parts outside the CDR3, the full variable domain is GAGVSQSPSNKVTEKGKDVELRCDPISGHTALYWYRQSLGQGLEFLIYFQGNSAPDKSGLPSDRFSAERTGGSVSTLTIQRTQQEDSAVYLCASSLFGPATIGNEQFFGPGTRLTVL.

In its sample, this clonotype was seen many times. This chain links TRBV5-1 with TRBJ2-3; the D gene is possibly TRBD1 (6 bases). The CDR3 sequence is 13 residues long. V gave up 7 bases and J gave up 4 bases, with 13 bases separating them. Per germline, CDR1 SGHRS and CDR2 YFSETQ. The CDR3 nucleotides read TGCGCCAGCTGGCAAGGGGGAGCAGATACGCAGTATTTT. This sequence encodes CASWQGGADTQYF. The full variable domain, its missing parts supplied by reference TRBV5-1 and TRBJ2-3, is KAGVTQTPRYLIKTRGQQVTLSCSPISGHRSVSWYQQTPGQGLQFLFEYFSETQRNKGNFPGRFSGRQFSNSRSEMNVSTLELGDSALYLCASWQGGADTQYFGPGTRLTVL.

A word on this clonotype: A much larger clone lies a single base off, so this may be a read error. This chain joins TRBV5-1 and TRBJ2-5; 15 bases are a match to TRBD2. Germline-derived CDR1 and CDR2 are SGHRS and YFSETQ. This CDR3 has 17 residues. As DNA, the CDR3 is TGCACCAGCAGCTACGGACTAGCGGGAGGGATCCAAGAGACCCAGTACTTC. This codes for CTSSYGLAGGIQETQYF.